The TCR beta chain under discussion was sequenced for a study of T-cell memory formation after mild COVID-19. About the study: Largely, the TCR clusters proved donor specific.

TCRalpha and TCRbeta libraries used 5'RACE with constant-segment primers and UMIs. TCRdb reprocessed the 5' RACE reads via MiXCR and lists one record per CDR3 protein. This repertoire shows about 500,000 distinct CDR3 sequences, around 21% found once; its top ten account for around 12%. As to this clonotype: Its antigen remains unidentified.

Study-wide results and caveats: Certain responding clones were present in pre-infection memory, suggesting participation of cross-reactive memory.

Per the germline V gene, CDR1 is DFQATT and CDR2 is SNEGSKA (reference sequence). This CDR3 is built from 13 residues. Deletions cut 3 bases from V and 3 bases from J, with 11 bases between. This rearrangement joins TRBV20-1 to TRBJ1-1; D possibly corresponds to TRBD1 (5 bases). The sequenced sample was PBMCs or a T cell subset sorted from them (not recorded which). The TCR originated in an adult woman who had mild COVID-19 (a few samples of this study predate the infection). Cell type and time point are not known. The CDR3 coding sequence is TGCAGTGCTAGCGGGGGGTGGTACACTGAAGCTTTCTTT. Translating gives CSASGGWYTEAFF.